The 10 T cell receptor beta chains below come from one sample, sequenced in a study of blood T cells in healthy people across ages (dated by TCRdb to 2014 to 2015). Library preparation employed 5' RACE. Sequencer: Illumina HiSeq 2500. A second PCR of about 7 to 12 cycles was run with a J-beta primer mix and a sample-barcoded 5' primer. TCRdb itself trimmed the public reads at Q25 with fastp, ran MiXCR and retained productive beta chains. Each record represents a unique CDR3 protein, reported with the most common genes and DNA among its rows. The sample table contains roughly 680,000 distinct CDR3 sequences; only one count was recorded for 49% of them. The ten largest clones represent 25% to 35% of the sample. The source material was blood. The receptors were gathered from a woman in her fifties or sixties in good health.

The chain joins TRBV11-2 to TRBJ2-7, with TRBD2 matching 14 bases. CDR3 length: 17 amino acids. The germline CDR1 and CDR2 sequences are SGHAT and FQNNGV. Trimming at V came to 0 bases and at J to 3 bases, leaving 4 bases not matched to a gene. The CDR3 coding sequence is TGTGCCAGCAGCTTAGATCCAGGGACTAGCGGGAGCTACGAGCAGTACTTC. It is translated as CASSLDPGTSGSYEQYF.

The chain joins TRBV18 to TRBJ2-7; TRBD1 agrees at 7 bases. The CDR3 spans 16 residues. Germline trimming cut 2 bases from V and 1 base from J; bases unmatched to any gene: 8. The germline V gene encodes CDR1 KGHSH and CDR2 LQKENI. The CDR3 region is CASSPATGYGSYEQYF. The CDR3 bases are TGTGCCAGCTCACCAGCGACAGGGTATGGATCCTACGAGCAGTACTTC.

V gene TRBV4-2 combines with J gene TRBJ2-5; D is perhaps TRBD2 (6 bases). This CDR3 spans 16 amino acids. Per the germline V gene, CDR1 is LGHNA and CDR2 is YNFKEQ. V shed 1 base and J shed 11 bases, with 23 bases lying between them. CDR3 sequence reads: CASSQATGTLYNEQYF. Here the CDR3 DNA reads TGTGCCAGCAGCCAAGCAACCGGGACTCTCTACAATGAGCAGTACTTC.

The chain couples TRBV7-6 to TRBJ2-5; D remains ambiguous. This CDR3 comprises 16 residues. The V and J ends lost 0 bases and 2 bases respectively, with 13 bases between them. In germline, CDR1 is SGHVS, CDR2 FNYEAQ. The CDR3 is CASSLAVYTPQETQYF. For the CDR3, the DNA is TGTGCCAGCAGCTTAGCCGTCTACACGCCACAAGAGACCCAGTACTTC.

The V and J genes are TRBV30 and TRBJ1-1, with D perhaps matching TRBD1 (6 bases). Germline V gives CDR1 GTSNPN, CDR2 SVGIG (reference sequence). CDR3 length: 13 residues. The V gene lost 3 bases and the J gene lost 2 bases, with 10 bases spanning the gap. The CDR3 protein is CAWRTGFNTEAFF. CDR3 sequence (DNA): TGTGCCTGGAGAACAGGGTTCAACACTGAAGCTTTCTTT.

The chain combines TRBV7-9 with TRBJ1-1; 9 bases are shared with TRBD1. Germline loops: CDR1 SEHNR, CDR2 FQNEAQ (reference sequence). The V segment lost 4 bases and the J segment 0 bases; nucleotides outside the gene matches: 3. The CDR3 spans 15 residues. CDR3 loop: CASSSRDRVNTEAFF. The CDR3 DNA follows: TGTGCCAGCAGCTCAAGGGACAGGGTGAACACTGAAGCTTTCTTT.

There are many counts of this clonotype. The rearrangement links TRBV5-1 to TRBJ2-7; D ambiguous. Trimming took 4 bases from V and 4 from J, leaving 12 bases between them. CDR3 length: 13 residues. CDR1 is SGHRS and CDR2 is YFSETQ in the germline V gene. In nucleotides, the CDR3 is TGCGCCAGCAGCACCACGTTGTCTTACGAGCAGTACTTC. Translation: CASSTTLSYEQYF.

The gene calls are TRBV6-5 and TRBJ1-6; D remains unclear. Looked up from germline, CDR1 is MNHEY and CDR2 is SVGAGI. The CDR3 extends over 14 amino acids. The V end was cut by 2 bases, the J end by 14 bases, with 16 bases between. The DNA for the CDR3 is TGTGCCAGCAGTTACACCGAAGGGAGGAAGGCCCTCCACTTT. Protein sequence: CASSYTEGRKALHF.

The chain employs TRBV6-5 and TRBJ2-5; D unclear. The CDR3 is 13 amino acids. The germline V gene encodes CDR1 MNHEY and CDR2 SVGAGI. V lost 6 bases and J lost 2, with 10 bases in between. This CDR3 reads CASRRGGQETQYF. Written as DNA, the CDR3 is TGTGCCAGCAGAAGAGGCGGACAAGAGACCCAGTACTTC.

Here the CDR3 reads CASSPARTIYNEQFF. The CDR3 region has the DNA TGTGCCAGCAGCCCCGCACGGACGATCTACAATGAGCAGTTCTTC. The gene calls are TRBV7-2 and TRBJ2-1, with no clear D. The CDR3 length is 15 residues. Germline V gives CDR1 SGHTA, CDR2 FQGNSA. Trimming removed 5 bases at V and 3 bases at J, with 14 bases between.